Shown below are 5 T cell receptor beta chains from a single sample sequenced in a study of blood T cell repertoires in COVID-19. Here immunoSEQ multiplex PCR was the method, and the copy in TCRdb shows in-frame clones only, minus some. The repertoire holds around 250,000 clones, around 91% seen once, with 2.1% in the top ten. Sequenced sample: peripheral blood. The receptors originated from a woman aged 55-70 years with COVID-19, enrolled during active disease.

This sequence joins TRBV29-1 and TRBJ2-3; TRBD2 matches 8 bases. The germline CDR1 and CDR2 sequences are SQVTM and ANQGSEA. Unmatched junction bases numbered 9, after V lost 6 bases and J lost 1 base. The CDR3 runs 15 residues. CDR3 loop: CSVREAGGRTDTQYF. The DNA for the CDR3 is TGCAGCGTACGAGAGGCGGGGGGCCGCACAGATACGCAGTATTTT.

The rearrangement links TRBV12-5 to TRBJ1-1, with unresolved D. Between the trimmed V and J ends, which lost 3 bases and 6 bases, there was a span of 17 bases. This CDR3 has 15 residues. CDR1 and CDR2 from the germline V gene are LGHNT and FRNRAP. The CDR3 protein is CASGFGGGGVSEAFF. CDR3 nucleotide sequence: TGTGCTAGTGGTTTTGGCGGTGGAGGAGTATCTGAAGCTTTCTTT.

The chain has TRBV6-5 and TRBJ1-4, with 7 bases identical to TRBD1. The germline gives CDR1 MNHEY, CDR2 SVGAGI. V was clipped by 6 bases and J by 3 bases; unmatched bases: 4. This CDR3 region has 14 residues. This chain's CDR3 is CASSRGTANEKLFF. For the CDR3, the DNA is TGTGCCAGCAGCCGAGGGACAGCTAATGAAAAACTGTTTTTT.

The rearrangement links TRBV2 to TRBJ2-7, with 10 positions matching TRBD2. The length of the CDR3 is 14 residues. Germline V gene lookup returns CDR1 SNHLY and CDR2 FYNNEI. The V gene end was trimmed by 10 bases and the J gene end by 0 bases; junction bases not matched to a gene: 6. CDR3 in amino acids: CATDPSGGSYEQYF. CDR3 DNA: TGTGCCACCGACCCTAGCGGGGGCTCCTACGAGCAGTACTTC.

This clone appeared a single time. This chain links TRBV7-9 with TRBJ2-7, with D tentatively TRBD1 (6 bases). The CDR3 is made up of 15 amino acids. Germline CDR1 reads SEHNR; CDR2 reads FQNEAQ (reference sequence). Trimming removed 0 bases from V and 3 bases from J, with 12 bases in between. As DNA, the CDR3 is TGTGCCAGCAGCTTAGCGGGGGCCTATGGCTACGAGCAGTACTTC. This translates into CASSLAGAYGYEQYF.